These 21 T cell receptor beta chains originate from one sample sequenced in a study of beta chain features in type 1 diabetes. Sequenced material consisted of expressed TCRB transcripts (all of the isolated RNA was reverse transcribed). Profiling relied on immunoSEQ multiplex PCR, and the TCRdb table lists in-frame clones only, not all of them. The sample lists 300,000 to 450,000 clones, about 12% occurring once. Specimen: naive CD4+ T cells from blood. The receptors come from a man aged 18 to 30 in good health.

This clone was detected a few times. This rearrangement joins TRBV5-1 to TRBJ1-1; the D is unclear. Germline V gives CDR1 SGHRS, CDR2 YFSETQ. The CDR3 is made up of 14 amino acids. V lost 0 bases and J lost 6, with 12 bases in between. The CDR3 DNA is TGCGCCAGCAGCTTGGGACGGGAGGCGGCTGAAGCTTTCTTT. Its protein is CASSLGREAAEAFF.

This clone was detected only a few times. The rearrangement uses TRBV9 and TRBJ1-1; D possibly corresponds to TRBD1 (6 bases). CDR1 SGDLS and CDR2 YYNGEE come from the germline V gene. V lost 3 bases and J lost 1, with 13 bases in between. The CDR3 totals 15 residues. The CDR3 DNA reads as TGTGCCAGCAGCGGATCCGGGACAAAGAACACTGAAGCTTTCTTT. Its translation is CASSGSGTKNTEAFF.

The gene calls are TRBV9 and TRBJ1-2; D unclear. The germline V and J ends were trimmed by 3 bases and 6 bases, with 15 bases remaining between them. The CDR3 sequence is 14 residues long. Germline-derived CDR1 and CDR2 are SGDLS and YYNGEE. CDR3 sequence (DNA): TGTGCCAGCAGCGCGGACTTTAAACGGGATGGCTACACCTTC. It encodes CASSADFKRDGYTF.

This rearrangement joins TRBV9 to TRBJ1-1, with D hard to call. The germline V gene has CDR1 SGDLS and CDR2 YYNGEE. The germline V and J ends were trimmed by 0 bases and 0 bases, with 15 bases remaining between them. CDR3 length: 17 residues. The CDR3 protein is CASSVGWQSNMNTEAFF. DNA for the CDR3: TGTGCCAGCAGCGTAGGATGGCAGTCAAACATGAACACTGAAGCTTTCTTT.

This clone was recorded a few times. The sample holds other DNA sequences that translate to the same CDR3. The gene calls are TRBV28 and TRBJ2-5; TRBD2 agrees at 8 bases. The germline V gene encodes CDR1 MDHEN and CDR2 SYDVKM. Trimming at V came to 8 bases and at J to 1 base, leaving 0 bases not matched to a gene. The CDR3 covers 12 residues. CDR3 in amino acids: CASREGQETQYF. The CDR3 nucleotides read TGTGCCAGCCGGGAGGGCCAAGAGACCCAGTACTTC.

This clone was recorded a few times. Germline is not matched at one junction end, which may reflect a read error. The CDR3 is CASSLDRDQPQHF. The CDR3 nucleotides are TGTGCCAGTAGTCTAGACAGGGATCAGCCCCAGCATTTT. J is TRBJ1-5 and V is TRBV19; 7 bases match TRBD1. This CDR3 spans 13 amino acids. Germline CDR1 is LNHDA and CDR2 is SQIVND (reference sequence). The full variable domain, rest sourced from reference TRBV19 and TRBJ1-5, is DGGITQSPKYLFRKEGQNVTLSCEQNLNHDAMYWYRQDPGQGLRLIYYSQIVNDFQKGDIAEGYSVSREKKESFPLTVTSAQKNPTAFYLCASSLDRDQPQHFGDGTRLSIL.

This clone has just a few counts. The CDR3 loop reads CSARELEKLFF. DNA for the CDR3: TGCAGTGCTAGAGAGTTAGAAAAACTGTTTTTT. This sequence joins TRBV20-1 and TRBJ1-4; no reliable D call. This CDR3 region has 11 residues. The V gene's germline CDR1 is DFQATT and CDR2 SNEGSKA (reference sequence). Trimming pared 0 bases from V and 8 bases from J, leaving 4 bases between.

The CDR3 DNA sequence: TGTGCCAGCAGCTTGGTGTCAGGGGGCAAGCACGAGCAGTACTTC. Residues: CASSLVSGGKHEQYF. The rearrangement joins TRBV5-4 to TRBJ2-7, with TRBD1 matching over 8 bases. J gave up 5 bases and V 0 bases, and 7 bases lay outside the gene matches. CDR3 length equals 15 residues. Looked up from germline, CDR1 is SGHNT and CDR2 is YYREEE (reference sequence).

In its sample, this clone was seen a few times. CDR3 region: CASRNRGTAQETQYF. CDR3 nucleotides: TGTGCCAGCAGGAATCGGGGGACCGCACAAGAGACCCAGTACTTC. V gene TRBV7-8 combines with J gene TRBJ2-5; perhaps TRBD2 as D (6 bases). This CDR3 has 15 amino acids. Trimming cost V 6 bases and J 2 bases, with 16 bases left between them. Germline V gene data show CDR1 as SGHVS and CDR2 as FQNEAQ.

The CDR3 nucleotides read TGCGCCAGCAGCTTGGCAGTGGCAGCTAACTATGGCTACACCTTC. It encodes CASSLAVAANYGYTF. The rearrangement links TRBV5-1 to TRBJ1-2; no definite D call. Germline assignment: CDR1 SGHRS and CDR2 YFSETQ. Trimming took off 0 bases at V and 0 bases at J, with 9 bases between the two ends. The CDR3 spans 15 residues.

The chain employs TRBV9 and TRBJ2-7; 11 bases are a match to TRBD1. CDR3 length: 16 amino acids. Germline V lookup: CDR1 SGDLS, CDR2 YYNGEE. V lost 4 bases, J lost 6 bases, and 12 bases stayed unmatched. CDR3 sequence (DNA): TGTGCCAGCAGCCCAAATCCGGGACAGGGGGTCGGCGAGCAGTACTTC. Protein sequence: CASSPNPGQGVGEQYF.

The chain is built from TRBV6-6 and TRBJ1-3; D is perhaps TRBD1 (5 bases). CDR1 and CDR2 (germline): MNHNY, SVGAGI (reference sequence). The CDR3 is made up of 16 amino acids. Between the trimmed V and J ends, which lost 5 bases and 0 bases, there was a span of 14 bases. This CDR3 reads CASSPRGIHSGNTIYF. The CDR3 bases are TGTGCCAGCAGTCCGCGGGGCATCCACTCTGGAAACACCATATATTTT.

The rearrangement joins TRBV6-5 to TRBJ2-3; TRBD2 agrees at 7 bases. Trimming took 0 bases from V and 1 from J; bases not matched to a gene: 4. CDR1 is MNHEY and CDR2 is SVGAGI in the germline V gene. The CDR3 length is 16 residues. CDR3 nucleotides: TGTGCCAGCAGTTACTCGGGAGGGACCCGCACAGATACGCAGTATTTT. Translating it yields CASSYSGGTRTDTQYF.

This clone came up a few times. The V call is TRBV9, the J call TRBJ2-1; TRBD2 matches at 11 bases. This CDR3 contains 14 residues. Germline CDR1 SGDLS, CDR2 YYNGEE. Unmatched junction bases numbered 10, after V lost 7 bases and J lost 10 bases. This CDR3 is CASGRSGGAREQFF. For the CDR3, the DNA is TGTGCCAGCGGTCGTAGCGGGGGGGCCCGGGAGCAGTTCTTC. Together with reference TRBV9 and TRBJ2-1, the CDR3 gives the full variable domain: DSGVTQTPKHLITATGQRVTLRCSPRSGDLSVYWYQQSLDQGLQFLIQYYNGEERAKGNILERFSAQQFPDLHSELNLSSLELGDSALYFCASGRSGGAREQFFGPGTRLTVL.

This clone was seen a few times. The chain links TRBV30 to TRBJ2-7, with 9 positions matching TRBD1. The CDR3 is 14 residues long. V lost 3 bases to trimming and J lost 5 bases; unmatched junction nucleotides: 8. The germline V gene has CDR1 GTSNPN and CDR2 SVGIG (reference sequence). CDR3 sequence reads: CAWRTRDRVHEQYF. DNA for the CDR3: TGTGCCTGGAGGACCCGGGACAGGGTCCACGAGCAGTACTTC.

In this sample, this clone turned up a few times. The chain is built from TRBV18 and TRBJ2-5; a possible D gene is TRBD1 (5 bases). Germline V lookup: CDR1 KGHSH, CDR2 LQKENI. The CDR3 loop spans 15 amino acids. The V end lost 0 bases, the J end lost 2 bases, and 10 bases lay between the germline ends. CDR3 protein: CASSPPATGQETQYF. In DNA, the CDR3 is TGTGCCAGCTCACCACCTGCAACAGGACAAGAGACCCAGTACTTC.

CDR3 residues: CASSERTPLANYGYTF. The CDR3 DNA follows: TGTGCCAGCAGTGAACGTACTCCCCTGGCTAACTATGGCTACACCTTC. This chain joins TRBV6-1 and TRBJ1-2; D uncertain. Looked up from germline, CDR1 is MNHNS and CDR2 is SASEGT. The V end lost 2 bases, the J end lost 0 bases, and 13 bases lay between the germline ends. The CDR3 is made up of 16 amino acids.

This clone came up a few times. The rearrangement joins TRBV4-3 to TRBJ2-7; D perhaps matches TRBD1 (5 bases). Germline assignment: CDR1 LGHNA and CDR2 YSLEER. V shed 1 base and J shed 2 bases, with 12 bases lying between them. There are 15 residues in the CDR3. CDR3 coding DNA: TGCGCCAGCAGCCAAGGTCTAGGCAGGGCCTACGAGCAGTACTTC. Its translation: CASSQGLGRAYEQYF.

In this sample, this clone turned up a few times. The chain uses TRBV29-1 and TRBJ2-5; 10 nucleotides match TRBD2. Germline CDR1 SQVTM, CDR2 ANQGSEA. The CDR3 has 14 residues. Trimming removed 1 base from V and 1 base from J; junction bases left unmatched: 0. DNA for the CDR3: TGCAGCGTTGAAGGGACTAGCGGCCAAGAGACCCAGTACTTC. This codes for CSVEGTSGQETQYF.

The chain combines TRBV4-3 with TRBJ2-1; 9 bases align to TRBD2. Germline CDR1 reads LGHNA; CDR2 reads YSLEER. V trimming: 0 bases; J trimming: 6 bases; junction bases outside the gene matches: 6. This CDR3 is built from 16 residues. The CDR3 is CASSQEPTSGFNEQFF. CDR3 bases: TGCGCCAGCAGCCAAGAGCCTACTAGCGGGTTCAATGAGCAGTTCTTC.

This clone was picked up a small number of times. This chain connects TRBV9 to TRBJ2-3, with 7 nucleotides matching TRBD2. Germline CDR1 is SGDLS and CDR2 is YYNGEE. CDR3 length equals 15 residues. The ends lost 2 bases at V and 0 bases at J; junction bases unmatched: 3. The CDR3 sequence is CASSVRSGSTDTQYF. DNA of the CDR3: TGTGCCAGCAGCGTCCGTAGCGGGAGCACAGATACGCAGTATTTT.